The 5 T cell receptor beta chains listed next were all sequenced from one sample in a study of CD8 T cells in ankylosing spondylitis (dated by TCRdb to about 2017). Paper-wide results and their limitations: A TCR beta motif of several highly homologous amino acid variants appeared characteristic of blood from ankylosing spondylitis patients.

Library preparation used 5' RACE. The sequencer listed for this sample is Illumina HiSeq 2500. TCRdb reworked the public reads: Q25 trimming with fastp, MiXCR clone assembly, productive beta chains retained. CDR3 protein duplicates are merged, each entry listing the most common genes and DNA. This sample lists fewer than 450,000 distinct CDR3 sequences; 17% were detected once. Just over 1% of the sample goes to the ten largest clones. These receptors are not linked to any known antigen. The sequencing sample was made of blood, either unsorted or a sorted T cell fraction (not recorded which). These receptors all come from a male donor with ankylosing spondylitis.

This clonotype was seen many times. The CDR3 region has the DNA TGTGCCAGCAGCCCCCCCCAGGGAGATAATTCACCCCTCCACTTT. As protein: CASSPPQGDNSPLHF. The chain is built from TRBV7-2 and TRBJ1-6; TRBD1 might be the D (5 bases). Germline assignment: CDR1 SGHTA and CDR2 FQGNSA. The CDR3 contains 15 residues. Deletions cut 5 bases from V and 5 bases from J, with 13 bases between.

This chain links TRBV18 with TRBJ2-1; D unresolved. CDR3 length equals 13 residues. The V gene lost 3 bases and the J gene lost 11 bases, with 14 bases spanning the gap. Germline V gene sequence: CDR1 KGHSH, CDR2 LQKENI. DNA for the CDR3: TGTGCCAGCTCACCGAGTTCGGATCGGCAGCAGTTCTTC. Protein sequence: CASSPSSDRQQFF.

This clonotype was counted a few times. The genes are TRBV11-2 and TRBJ2-7, with D maybe TRBD2 (6 bases). Trimming took 4 bases from V and 4 from J, leaving 23 bases between them. Germline-derived CDR1 and CDR2 are SGHAT and FQNNGV. CDR3 length: 17 residues. Here the CDR3 DNA reads TGTGCCAGCAGCTCCCTTAGGGGCGGGGCTCATTCTTACGAGCAGTACTTC. Translation gives CASSSLRGGAHSYEQYF.

To note about this clonotype: Relative to the germline gene, one junction end is altered; a read error may explain this. The chain carries TRBV7-2 and TRBJ2-1; D unclear. The CDR3 extends over 11 amino acids. Germline values: CDR1 SGHTA, CDR2 FQGNSA. Here the CDR3 reads CASTLRGQQFF. CDR3 coding DNA: TGTGCCAGCACCTTACGAGGACAGCAGTTCTTC.

The CDR3 sequence: CASSWGWGPNIQYF. The CDR3 DNA follows: TGCGCCAGCAGCTGGGGGTGGGGTCCAAACATTCAGTACTTC. The chain has TRBV5-1 and TRBJ2-4, with D perhaps being TRBD1 or TRBD2 (5 bases each). V dropped 3 bases and J dropped 6 bases, with 13 bases sitting between them. Germline CDR1 and CDR2: SGHRS and YFSETQ. CDR3 length: 14 amino acids.